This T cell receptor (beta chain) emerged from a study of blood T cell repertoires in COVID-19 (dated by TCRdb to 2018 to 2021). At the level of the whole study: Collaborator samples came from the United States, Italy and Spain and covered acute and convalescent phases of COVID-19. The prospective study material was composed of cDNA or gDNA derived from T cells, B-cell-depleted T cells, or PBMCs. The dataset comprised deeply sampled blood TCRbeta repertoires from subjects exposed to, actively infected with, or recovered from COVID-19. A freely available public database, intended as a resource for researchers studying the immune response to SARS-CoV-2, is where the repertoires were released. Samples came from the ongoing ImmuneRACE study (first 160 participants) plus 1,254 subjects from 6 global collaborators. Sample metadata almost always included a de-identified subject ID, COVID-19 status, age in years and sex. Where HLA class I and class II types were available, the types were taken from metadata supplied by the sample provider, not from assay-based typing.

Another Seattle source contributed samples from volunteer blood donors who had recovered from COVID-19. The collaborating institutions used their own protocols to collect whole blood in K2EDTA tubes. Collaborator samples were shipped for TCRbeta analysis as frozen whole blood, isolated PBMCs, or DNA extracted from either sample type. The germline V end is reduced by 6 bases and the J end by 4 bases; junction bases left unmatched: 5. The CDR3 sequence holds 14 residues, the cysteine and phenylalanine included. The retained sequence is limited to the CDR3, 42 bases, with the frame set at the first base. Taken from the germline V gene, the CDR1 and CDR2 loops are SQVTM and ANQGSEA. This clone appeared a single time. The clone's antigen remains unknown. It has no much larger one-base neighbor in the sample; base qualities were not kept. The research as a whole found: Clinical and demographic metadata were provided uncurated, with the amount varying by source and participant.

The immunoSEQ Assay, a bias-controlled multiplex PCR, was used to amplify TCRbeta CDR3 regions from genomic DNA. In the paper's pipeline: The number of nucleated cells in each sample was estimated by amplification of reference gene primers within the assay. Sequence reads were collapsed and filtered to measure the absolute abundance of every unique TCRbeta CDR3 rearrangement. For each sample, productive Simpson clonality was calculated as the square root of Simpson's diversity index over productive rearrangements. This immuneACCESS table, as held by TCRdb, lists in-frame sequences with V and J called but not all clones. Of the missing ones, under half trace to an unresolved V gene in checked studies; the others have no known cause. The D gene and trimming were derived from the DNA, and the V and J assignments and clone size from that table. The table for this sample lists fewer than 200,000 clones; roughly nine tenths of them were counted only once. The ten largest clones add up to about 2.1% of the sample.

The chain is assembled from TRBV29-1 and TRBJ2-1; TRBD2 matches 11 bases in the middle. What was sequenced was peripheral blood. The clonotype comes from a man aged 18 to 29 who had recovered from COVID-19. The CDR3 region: CSVLSGGGYNEQFF. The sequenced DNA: TGCAGCGTCCTTAGCGGGGGGGGATACAATGAGCAGTTCTTC.